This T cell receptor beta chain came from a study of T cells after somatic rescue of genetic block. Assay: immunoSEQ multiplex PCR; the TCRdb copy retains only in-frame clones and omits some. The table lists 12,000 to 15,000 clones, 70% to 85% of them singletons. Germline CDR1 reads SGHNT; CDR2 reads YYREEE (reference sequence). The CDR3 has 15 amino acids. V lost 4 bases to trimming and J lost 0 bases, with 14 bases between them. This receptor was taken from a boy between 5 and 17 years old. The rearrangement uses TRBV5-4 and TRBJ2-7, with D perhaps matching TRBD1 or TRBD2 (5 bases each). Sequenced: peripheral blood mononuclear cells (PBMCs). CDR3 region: CASSRRDGDSYEQYF. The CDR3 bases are TGTGCCAGCAGCCGCCGGGACGGGGACTCCTACGAGCAGTACTTC.